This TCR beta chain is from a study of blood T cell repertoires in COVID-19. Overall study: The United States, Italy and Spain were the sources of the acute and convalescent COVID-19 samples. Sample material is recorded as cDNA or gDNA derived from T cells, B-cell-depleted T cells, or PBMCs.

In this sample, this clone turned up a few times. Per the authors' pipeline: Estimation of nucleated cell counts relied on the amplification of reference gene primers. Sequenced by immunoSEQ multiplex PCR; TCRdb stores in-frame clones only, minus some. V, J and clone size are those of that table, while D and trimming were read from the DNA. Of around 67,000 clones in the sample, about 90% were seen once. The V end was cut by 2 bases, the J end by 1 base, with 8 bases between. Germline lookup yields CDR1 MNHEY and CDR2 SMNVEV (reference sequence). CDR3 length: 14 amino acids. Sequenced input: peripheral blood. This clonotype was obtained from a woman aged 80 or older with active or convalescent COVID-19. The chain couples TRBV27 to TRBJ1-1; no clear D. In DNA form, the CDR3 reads TGTGCCAGCAGTTTAGCACGGGGGAACACTGAAGCTTTCTTT. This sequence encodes CASSLARGNTEAFF.